This is a list of T cell receptor beta chains from one sample in a study of cytomegalovirus exposure and HLA in healthy donors. TCRdb's copy holds only in-frame clones and misses some; the assay was immunoSEQ multiplex PCR. This table has approximately 150,000 clones, around four fifths appearing once. Material: PBMCs. Receptor source: a man aged 25-45 years in good health and CMV-seronegative. The CDR3 runs from the conserved cysteine through the conserved F or W. D genes are given only for firm matches. Where a row states a size, it is once, few, many or the class of an expanded clone; other rows omit it.

abundance | d_gene | j_gene | v_gene | CDR3aa | CDR3nt
NA | NA | TRBJ2-1 | TRBV2 | CATGLSYNEQFF | TGTGCCACCGGACTGTCCTACAATGAGCAGTTCTTC
NA | TRBD2 | TRBJ2-1 | TRBV6-5 | CASSYTSGGGNEQFF | TGTGCCAGCAGTTACACTAGCGGGGGCGGGAATGAGCAGTTCTTC
NA | NA | TRBJ2-2 | TRBV7-2 | CASSFFQTGELFF | TGTGCCAGCAGCTTTTTCCAGACCGGGGAGCTGTTTTTT
few | TRBD1 | TRBJ1-1 | TRBV10-1 | CARQGQGAIEAFF | TGCGCCCGCCAAGGACAGGGGGCTATTGAAGCTTTCTTT
NA | TRBD1 | TRBJ2-7 | TRBV28 | CASRGVGPGQGTYEQYF | TGTGCCAGCAGAGGGGTAGGACCGGGACAGGGCACCTACGAGCAGTACTTC
NA | TRBD1 | TRBJ2-1 | TRBV5-1 | CASSYRDRGKNEQFF | TGCGCCAGCAGCTACCGGGACAGGGGGAAGAATGAGCAGTTCTTC
NA | TRBD2 | TRBJ2-5 | TRBV9 | CASSWEGLVQETQYF | TGTGCCAGCAGCTGGGAGGGATTAGTCCAAGAGACCCAGTACTTC
NA | NA | TRBJ2-1 | TRBV5-4 | CASRPDSRNVYNEQFF | TGTGCCAGCAGGCCGGACAGCCGTAATGTCTACAATGAGCAGTTCTTC
NA | TRBD1 | TRBJ1-1 | TRBV7-9 | CASSANRDSLMNTEAFF | TGTGCCAGCAGCGCCAATCGGGACAGTCTCATGAACACTGAAGCTTTCTTT
few | TRBD1 | TRBJ2-7 | TRBV6-6 | CASRAQGYEQYF | TGTGCCAGCAGAGCACAGGGGTACGAGCAGTACTTC
NA | TRBD1 | TRBJ1-1 | TRBV5-1 | CASTQSGGWVNTEAFF | TGCGCCAGCACCCAATCAGGGGGATGGGTGAACACTGAAGCTTTCTTT
NA | TRBD1 | TRBJ2-3 | TRBV5-4 | CASSLDRGDTQYF | TGTGCCAGCAGCTTGGACAGGGGAGATACGCAGTATTTT
NA | NA | TRBJ2-7 | TRBV6-1 | CASSDLFYEQYF | TGTGCCAGCAGTGACCTGTTCTACGAGCAGTACTTC
NA | TRBD1 | TRBJ1-1 | TRBV9 | CASSVVGQGATEAFF | TGTGCCAGCAGCGTAGTGGGACAGGGGGCCACTGAAGCTTTCTTT
few | NA | TRBJ1-3 | TRBV4-1 | CASSQTVQGGNTIYF | TGCGCCAGCAGCCAAACCGTACAGGGAGGAAACACCATATATTTT
NA | TRBD2 | TRBJ2-7 | TRBV29-1 | CSVLDSGGSYRTYEQYF | TGCAGCGTATTAGACAGCGGGGGGTCCTACCGGACCTACGAGCAGTACTTC
NA | NA | TRBJ2-7 | TRBV1 | CTSSQDSGTGEQYF | TGCACCAGCAGCCAAGATTCGGGGACTGGCGAGCAGTACTTC
NA | NA | TRBJ2-7 | TRBV6-5 | CASSYSEGEQYF | TGTGCCAGCAGTTACTCGGAGGGGGAGCAGTACTTC
NA | NA | TRBJ2-3 | TRBV6-5 | CASSRLDLSDTQYF | TGTGCCAGCAGTCGACTAGATTTATCAGATACGCAGTATTTT
NA | TRBD2 | TRBJ2-1 | TRBV19 | CASQFKREGPHEQFF | TGTGCCAGTCAATTCAAGCGGGAGGGCCCGCATGAGCAGTTCTTC
NA | TRBD1 | TRBJ1-5 | TRBV19 | CASSIGWRGQGSYSNQPQHF | TGTGCCAGTAGTATAGGGTGGAGGGGACAGGGGTCCTATAGCAATCAGCCCCAGCATTTT
NA | TRBD1 | TRBJ2-1 | TRBV4-1 | CASSQDSGTGIYNEQFF | TGCGCCAGCAGCCAAGATAGTGGGACAGGGATATACAATGAGCAGTTCTTC
NA | NA | TRBJ1-5 | TRBV2 | CASTMGEGSNQPQHF | TGTGCCAGCACCATGGGGGAGGGTAGCAATCAGCCCCAGCATTTT
NA | NA | TRBJ1-4 | TRBV7-2 | CASSRPGEKLFF | TGTGCCAGCAGTCGTCCGGGGGAAAAACTGTTTTTT
NA | NA | TRBJ2-7 | TRBV7-9 | CASSTSSYEQYF | TGTGCCAGCAGCACCAGCTCCTACGAGCAGTACTTC
NA | NA | TRBJ2-7 | TRBV4-3 | CASSQVSGHFEQYF | TGCGCCAGCAGCCAAGTATCCGGACATTTCGAGCAGTACTTC
once | NA | TRBJ1-5 | TRBV6-5 | CASSYSGASNQPQHF | TGTGCCAGCAGTTATTCAGGGGCGAGCAATCAGCCCCAGCATTTT
few | TRBD2 | TRBJ2-1 | TRBV5-1 | CASREGTSGYNEQFF | TGCGCCAGCAGAGAAGGGACTAGCGGGTACAATGAGCAGTTCTTC
once | TRBD1 | TRBJ2-7 | TRBV5-1 | CASSGGTGIYEQYF | TGCGCCAGCAGCGGGGGGACAGGAATCTACGAGCAGTACTTC
NA | TRBD1 | TRBJ1-1 | TRBV15 | CATSRPWTGENTEAFF | TGCGCCACCAGCAGACCCTGGACAGGGGAGAACACTGAAGCTTTCTTT
NA | TRBD1 | TRBJ2-3 | TRBV2 | CASSEGGQSADTQYF | TGTGCCAGCAGTGAAGGGGGACAGAGCGCAGATACGCAGTATTTT
NA | TRBD2 | TRBJ2-3 | TRBV11-3 | CASSSGALAGHFGDTQYF | TGTGCCAGCAGCTCGGGCGCACTAGCGGGACATTTCGGCGATACGCAGTATTTT
NA | TRBD1 | TRBJ2-1 | TRBV28 | CASRGQGPTTEQFF | TGTGCCAGCAGAGGACAGGGGCCCACAACTGAGCAGTTCTTC
once | NA | TRBJ1-2 | TRBV10-2 | CASSNTGLYGYTF | TGCGCCAGCAGTAATACAGGGTTGTATGGCTACACCTTC
NA | TRBD1 | TRBJ1-4 | TRBV5-4 | CASSSKGQGAEKLFF | TGTGCCAGCAGCTCTAAGGGACAGGGGGCGGAAAAACTGTTTTTT
NA | TRBD2 | TRBJ2-3 | TRBV5-1 | CASSLVLAGGGDTQYF | TGCGCCAGCAGCTTGGTCCTAGCGGGAGGAGGAGATACGCAGTATTTT
NA | TRBD2 | TRBJ2-7 | TRBV11-2 | CASSVRERETPGEQYF | TGTGCCAGCAGTGTTCGGGAGCGGGAGACTCCGGGCGAGCAGTACTTC
NA | NA | TRBJ2-1 | TRBV6-5 | CASSYGQTYNEQFF | TGTGCCAGCAGTTACGGACAGACCTACAATGAGCAGTTCTTC
few | NA | TRBJ1-1 | TRBV4-2 | CASSQSGYEAFF | TGTGCCAGCAGCCAATCAGGGTATGAAGCTTTCTTT
NA | TRBD2 | TRBJ2-3 | TRBV18 | CASSPPYGGESTDTQYF | TGTGCCAGCTCACCACCGTATGGGGGGGAAAGCACAGATACGCAGTATTTT
NA | TRBD2 | TRBJ2-7 | TRBV6-5 | CASSYVGGVSYEQYF | TGTGCCAGCAGTTACGTCGGGGGGGTCTCCTACGAGCAGTACTTC
NA | NA | TRBJ1-1 | TRBV9 | CASTPLPGTEAFF | TGTGCCAGCACCCCCCTCCCGGGGACTGAAGCTTTCTTT
NA | TRBD1 | TRBJ1-5 | TRBV28 | CASSTIRQGYTQPQHF | TGTGCCAGCAGTACCATCAGACAGGGCTATACACAGCCCCAGCATTTT
NA | TRBD1 | TRBJ2-7 | TRBV5-1 | CASSGQGKRYEQYF | TGCGCCAGCAGCGGACAGGGGAAAAGATACGAGCAGTACTTC
NA | TRBD2 | TRBJ2-1 | TRBV19 | CASSASGSSYNEQFF | TGTGCCAGTAGTGCTAGCGGGAGCTCCTACAATGAGCAGTTCTTC
NA | TRBD2 | TRBJ2-1 | TRBV7-8 | CASSLGLAGAEQFF | TGTGCCAGCAGCTTGGGACTAGCGGGGGCCGAGCAGTTCTTC
NA | TRBD2 | TRBJ2-7 | TRBV28 | CASSSWRGSYEQYF | TGTGCCAGCAGTTCTTGGCGGGGGTCCTACGAGCAGTACTTC
NA | NA | TRBJ2-7 | TRBV9 | CASSERTGGPYEQYF | TGTGCCAGCAGCGAACGCACAGGAGGGCCTTACGAGCAGTACTTC
NA | TRBD1 | TRBJ1-2 | TRBV19 | CASSMRSIGGRDGYTF | TGTGCCAGTAGTATGCGGTCTATAGGGGGCCGCGATGGCTACACCTTC
NA | NA | TRBJ2-7 | TRBV5-4 | CASSSGEYYEQYF | TGTGCCAGCAGCTCGGGGGAGTACTACGAGCAGTACTTC
NA | TRBD2 | TRBJ2-5 | TRBV25-1 | CASRASGGKQETQYF | TGTGCCAGCAGAGCTAGCGGGGGCAAGCAAGAGACCCAGTACTTC
NA | NA | TRBJ1-1 | TRBV18 | CASSPLTGSTEAFF | TGTGCCAGCTCTCCTCTTACGGGGTCCACTGAAGCTTTCTTT
NA | NA | TRBJ2-1 | TRBV7-9 | CASSLDTLYNEQFF | TGTGCCAGCAGCTTAGATACGCTATACAATGAGCAGTTCTTC
few | NA | TRBJ2-7 | TRBV6-5 | CASSVGLSYEQYF | TGTGCCAGCAGTGTGGGACTGTCCTACGAGCAGTACTTC
NA | NA | TRBJ1-6 | TRBV18 | CASSLEGGVWNSPLHF | TGTGCCAGCTCACTGGAGGGTGGGGTGTGGAATTCACCCCTCCACTTT